The clone carrying this T cell receptor (beta chain) came up a few times. Antigen unknown. These data originate in a study of T cell repertoires in aging, cancer and after chemotherapy. About the research overall: Donors were grouped into six age bands spanning 30 or younger through 70 or older. Millions of TCR reads were in the whole dataset. Study-wide results and caveats: Immunological memory after chemotherapy cannot be judged from the repertoire data. Across the chemotherapy interval, each cancer cohort showed higher median generation probability, suggesting thymic rebound.

Multiplex touch-down PCR with TRB-A/B primers amplified rearranged V-D-J TRB sequences. TCRdb redid the calling of the multiplex PCR reads with MiXCR, one entry per CDR3 protein. There are more than 7,000 distinct CDR3 sequences in the sample; 34% occur only once, and about 3.5% lies in the top ten. Peripheral blood genomic DNA, not sorted cells or RNA, was the template. CDR3 length: 15 amino acids. Germline assignment: CDR1 SGHDT and CDR2 YYEEEE. V was shortened by 2 bases and J by 0 bases, with 9 bases between the two germline ends. Sequenced: blood. This sequence was found in a human donor in good health. This chain connects TRBV5-6 to TRBJ2-1; D unresolved. This chain's CDR3 is CASSFSRSSYNEQFF. The CDR3 DNA sequence: TGTGCCAGCAGCTTTTCAAGGAGCTCCTACAATGAGCAGTTCTTC.